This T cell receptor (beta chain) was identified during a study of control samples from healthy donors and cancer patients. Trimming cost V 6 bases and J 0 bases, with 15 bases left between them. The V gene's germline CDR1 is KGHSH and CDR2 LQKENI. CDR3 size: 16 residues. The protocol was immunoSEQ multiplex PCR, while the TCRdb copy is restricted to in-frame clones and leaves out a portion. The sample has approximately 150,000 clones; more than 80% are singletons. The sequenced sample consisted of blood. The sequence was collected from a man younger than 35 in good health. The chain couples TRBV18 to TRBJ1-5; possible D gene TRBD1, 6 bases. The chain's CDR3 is CASSPPEGGSNQPQHF. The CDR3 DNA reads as TGTGCCAGCTCTCCCCCGGAAGGGGGTAGCAATCAGCCCCAGCATTTT.